This TCR beta chain was observed in a study of follicular helper T cells after annual influenza vaccination. Whole-study results and caveats: Productive TCRB sequences came from only roughly 9-21% of cells.

In the case of this clone: Its antigen remains unidentified.

TCRB was sequenced at Survey level resolution. The table came from immunoSEQ multiplex PCR; TCRdb's copy has only in-frame clones and leaves some out. The repertoire has several thousand clones, approximately 82% of them found once; the top ten carry just over 0.85%. Time point described: 2015-2016 season, 7 days after influenza vaccination. Non-naive CD4+CXCR5+PD-1+ cTfh were sorted into ICOS+CD38+ and ICOS-CD38- fractions. CDR1 and CDR2 from the germline V gene are LNHDA and SQIVND (reference sequence). CDR3 length: 16 amino acids. The trim removed 6 bases at V and 4 bases at J, leaving 14 bases unmatched.

The starting material was CXCR5+ CD38- circulating T follicular helper cells from blood, obtained 7 days after influenza vaccination. Subset in this sample: circulating Tfh, non-naive CD4+CXCR5+PD-1+ (ICOS+CD38+ or ICOS-CD38-). The sequence was collected from an adult who received the influenza vaccine. The V and J genes are TRBV19 and TRBJ2-7; 8 nucleotides agree with TRBD2. The CDR3 DNA follows: TGTGCCAGTAGCAGAGACACACTAGCGGCAGCATACGAGCAGTACTTC. Residues: CASSRDTLAAAYEQYF.